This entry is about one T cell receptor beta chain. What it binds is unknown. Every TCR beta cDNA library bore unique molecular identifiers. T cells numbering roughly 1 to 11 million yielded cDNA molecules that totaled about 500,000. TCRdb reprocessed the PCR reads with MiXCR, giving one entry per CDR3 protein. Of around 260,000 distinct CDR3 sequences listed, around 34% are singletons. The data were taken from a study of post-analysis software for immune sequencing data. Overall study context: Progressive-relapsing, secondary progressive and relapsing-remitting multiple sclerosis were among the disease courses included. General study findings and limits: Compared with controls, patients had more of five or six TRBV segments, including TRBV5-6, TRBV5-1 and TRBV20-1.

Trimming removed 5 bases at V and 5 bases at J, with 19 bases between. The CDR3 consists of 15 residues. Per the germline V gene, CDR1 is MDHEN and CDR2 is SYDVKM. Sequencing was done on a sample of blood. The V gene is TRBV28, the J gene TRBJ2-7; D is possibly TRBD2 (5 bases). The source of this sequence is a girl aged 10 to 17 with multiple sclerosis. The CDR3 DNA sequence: TGTGCCAGCAGTCTCGTCCCACGCGGGTCGGACGAGCAGTACTTC. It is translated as CASSLVPRGSDEQYF.